The 3 T cell receptor beta chains reported below all come from one sample, sequenced in a study of cytomegalovirus exposure and HLA in healthy donors. The PCR had 60 Vbeta and 13 Jbeta primers. The repertoire was sequenced with immunoSEQ multiplex PCR; TCRdb's copy has only in-frame clones and lacks some. The sample lists some 130,000 clones; about 68% were seen once. The sample comprised PBMCs. These receptors were taken from a human donor in good health.

This clone came up a few times. The chain employs TRBV28 and TRBJ1-5; tentative D call: TRBD1 (6 bases). CDR1 and CDR2 from the germline V gene are MDHEN and SYDVKM. The ends were cut back, 6 bases at V and 9 bases at J, with 21 bases in the middle. The CDR3 is 15 residues long. CDR3 sequence (DNA): TGTGCCAGCAGACCTACCGGGACATCCCTTAGGCCCCAGCATTTT. Amino acids: CASRPTGTSLRPQHF.

This clone was recorded a few times. This chain joins TRBV5-6 and TRBJ2-3; TRBD1 matches at 7 bases. Germline V CDR1 and CDR2: SGHDT, YYEEEE. The V and J ends lost 4 bases and 6 bases, in that order; junction bases with no gene match: 5. The CDR3 has 13 residues. The CDR3 reads CASSRDSWDTQYF. CDR3 nucleotide sequence: TGTGCCAGCAGCAGGGACAGCTGGGATACGCAGTATTTT.

The chain combines TRBV7-2 with TRBJ2-7; possibly TRBD2 for D (6 bases). Germline CDR1 is SGHTA and CDR2 is FQGNSA. The CDR3 has 15 residues. V lost 3 bases to trimming and J lost 4 bases, with 16 bases between them. The CDR3 DNA reads TGTGCCAGCAGCTTTTGGGGGGTCGCCTCGTACGAGCAGTACTTC. This translates into CASSFWGVASYEQYF.